The 18 T cell receptor beta chains below were found in one sample sequenced in a study of blood T cell repertoires in COVID-19. Clones were read by immunoSEQ multiplex PCR, and TCRdb kept only the in-frame ones, dropping some. The repertoire holds 200,000 to 250,000 clones, 85% to 90% seen once, with under 4% in the top ten. Sequenced input: PBMCs or T cells enriched from blood (not recorded which). The receptors shown here come from a woman younger than 30 in a cohort exposed to, infected with or recovered from COVID-19 (not recorded which).

The rearrangement joins TRBV11-3 to TRBJ2-7; D call uncertain. CDR3 size: 15 residues. Trimming took 4 bases from V and 3 from J, leaving 16 bases between them. Germline V CDR1 and CDR2: SGHNT, YENEEA. The CDR3 protein is CASSSTRSTVYEQYF. In nucleotides, the CDR3 is TGTGCCAGCAGCTCCACTCGGAGTACCGTCTACGAGCAGTACTTC.

This clone was picked up one time. The rearrangement uses TRBV5-1 and TRBJ2-5; 9 positions agree with TRBD2. CDR1 and CDR2 from the germline V gene are SGHRS and YFSETQ. The CDR3 loop spans 16 amino acids. The ends lost 1 base at V and 0 bases at J; junction bases unmatched: 4. The CDR3 region has the DNA TGCGCCAGCAGCTTGCAGCCTAGCGGGAACCAAGAGACCCAGTACTTC. Amino acid sequence: CASSLQPSGNQETQYF.

This chain links TRBV5-1 with TRBJ1-2, with 8 bases fitting TRBD1. V shed 4 bases and J 2 bases; nucleotides not matched to a gene: 7. From germline, CDR1 is SGHRS and CDR2 YFSETQ. The CDR3 contains 15 residues. CDR3 sequence reads: CASSVFSGGNYGYTF. For the CDR3, the DNA is TGCGCCAGCAGCGTGTTCTCAGGGGGCAACTATGGCTACACCTTC.

This sequence joins TRBV7-8 and TRBJ1-6, with 10 bases lining up with TRBD1. The CDR3 covers 15 residues. CDR1 SGHVS and CDR2 FQNEAQ come from the germline V gene. The V and J ends lost 5 bases and 10 bases, in that order; junction bases with no gene match: 8. CDR3 in amino acids: CASSRDRGSESPLHF. Written as DNA, the CDR3 is TGTGCCAGCAGCCGGGACAGGGGTTCGGAGTCACCCCTCCACTTT.

The J gene is TRBJ2-5, the V gene TRBV11-3, with TRBD2 matching over 8 bases. V gave up 2 bases and J gave up 5 bases; unmatched junction bases: 13. CDR1 and CDR2 from the germline V gene are SGHNT and YENEEA. This CDR3 comprises 17 residues. This CDR3 is CASSLQFSGTSLETQYF. The CDR3 DNA follows: TGTGCCAGCAGCTTACAGTTCTCCGGGACTAGTTTGGAGACCCAGTACTTC.

This clone was found a few times. The CDR3 spells CASSKRRNQPQHF. For the CDR3, the DNA is TGTGCCAGCAGCAAGAGGCGGAATCAGCCCCAGCATTTT. This rearrangement joins TRBV21-1 to TRBJ1-5. TRBV21-1 is a pseudogene. The CDR3 extends over 13 amino acids.

The chain couples TRBV20-1 to TRBJ1-2, with 8 bases matching TRBD1. V trimming: 3 bases; J trimming: 4 bases; junction bases outside the gene matches: 4. This CDR3 has 13 amino acids. CDR1 is DFQATT, CDR2 SNEGSKA, per germline (reference sequence). The CDR3 sequence is CSASPGTGYGYTF. The CDR3 DNA reads TGCAGTGCTAGTCCCGGGACAGGCTATGGCTACACCTTC.

The chain joins TRBV6-5 to TRBJ1-6, with D hard to call. Germline CDR1 and CDR2: MNHEY and SVGAGI. The CDR3 is 14 amino acids. V lost 6 bases and J lost 6, with 12 bases in between. CDR3 protein: CASRSRTLNSPLHF. CDR3 bases: TGTGCCAGCAGATCGAGGACTCTTAATTCACCCCTCCACTTT.

The chain has TRBV5-4 and TRBJ1-1; 10 bases align to TRBD1. J gave up 1 base and V 3 bases, and 0 bases lay outside the gene matches. The CDR3 is 14 residues long. The V gene's germline CDR1 is SGHNT and CDR2 YYREEE (reference sequence). CDR3 sequence reads: CASSWDRGNTEAFF. The CDR3 DNA follows: TGTGCCAGCAGCTGGGACAGGGGGAACACTGAAGCTTTCTTT. Complete variable domain (other parts from reference TRBV5-4 and TRBJ1-1): ETGVTQSPTHLIKTRGQQVTLRCSSQSGHNTVSWYQQALGQGPQFIFQYYREEENGRGNFPPRFSGLQFPNYSSELNVNALELDDSALYLCASSWDRGNTEAFFGQGTRLTVV.

The CDR3 sequence: CASSLSVAGDLNEQFF. CDR3 DNA: TGCGCCAGCAGCTTGTCCGTAGCGGGGGACCTGAATGAGCAGTTCTTC. This sequence joins TRBV5-1 and TRBJ2-1; TRBD2 aligns across 9 bases. V lost 1 base, J lost 7 bases, and 9 bases stayed unmatched. Germline V lookup: CDR1 SGHRS, CDR2 YFSETQ. The CDR3 length is 16 residues.

This chain uses TRBV5-1 with TRBJ1-2; maybe TRBD1 (6 bases). CDR1 is SGHRS and CDR2 is YFSETQ in the germline V gene. The CDR3 consists of 17 residues. With 4 bases removed from V and 5 bases from J, the gap between germline ends came to 24 bases. The CDR3 region has the DNA TGCGCCAGCAGCCTTGACTTTACAGGGCCCCCTTTTTATGGCTACACCTTC. Translating gives CASSLDFTGPPFYGYTF.

This clone was detected only a few times. Its ends do not fully match the called genes, so a read error is possible. The chain has TRBV5-1 and TRBJ2-3; perhaps TRBD1 as D (5 bases). Looked up from germline, CDR1 is SGHRS and CDR2 is YFSETQ. The CDR3 covers 15 residues. In nucleotides, the CDR3 is TGCGCCAGCAGGTTGGACACAGCTAGCACAGATACGCAGTATTTT. Protein product: CASRLDTASTDTQYF.

The chain combines TRBV28 with TRBJ1-1; 7 nucleotides match TRBD1. Trimming removed 11 bases from V and 3 bases from J; junction bases left unmatched: 9. Germline V gene sequence: CDR1 MDHEN, CDR2 SYDVKM. This CDR3 has 13 residues. The CDR3 reads CAGRTGRDTEAFF. As DNA, the CDR3 is TGTGCCGGAAGGACAGGTCGAGACACTGAAGCTTTCTTT. The whole variable domain, remainder taken from reference TRBV28 and TRBJ1-1, is DVKVTQSSRYLVKRTGEKVFLECVQDMDHENMFWYRQDPGLGLRLIYFSYDVKMKEKGDIPEGYSVSREKKERFSLILESASTNQTSMYLCAGRTGRDTEAFFGQGTRLTVV.

V and J are TRBV27 and TRBJ1-2; D is possibly TRBD1 (6 bases). Trimming shortened V by 8 bases and J by 8 bases, and 21 bases separated the two germline ends. The CDR3 has 14 residues. Germline CDR1 and CDR2: MNHEY and SMNVEV (reference sequence). The CDR3 region has the DNA TGTGCCAGCTCGATGTCAAACAGGGTATCAGGCTACACCTTC. This codes for CASSMSNRVSGYTF.

The chain combines TRBV9 with TRBJ1-3, with unresolved D. This CDR3 region has 14 residues. The germline gives CDR1 SGDLS, CDR2 YYNGEE. Trimming removed 7 bases from V and 0 bases from J, with 11 bases in between. The CDR3 nucleotides read TGTGCCAGCTCGCCAGCGAGCTCTGGAAACACCATATATTTT. This codes for CASSPASSGNTIYF.

The chain joins TRBV18 to TRBJ2-3; no reliable D call. The CDR3 has 16 residues. Germline V lookup: CDR1 KGHSH, CDR2 LQKENI. V lost 5 bases to trimming and J lost 3 bases, with 18 bases between them. Here the CDR3 DNA reads TGTGCCAGCTCATCGATTCAGGATTTCAGGACAGATACGCAGTATTTT. Amino acid sequence: CASSSIQDFRTDTQYF. Full variable domain (outside the CDR3, taken from reference TRBV18 and TRBJ2-3): NAGVMQNPRHLVRRRGQEARLRCSPMKGHSHVYWYRQLPEEGLKFMVYLQKENIIDESGMPKERFSAEFPKEGPSILRIQQVVRGDSAAYFCASSSIQDFRTDTQYFGPGTRLTVL.

The gene calls are TRBV29-1 and TRBJ2-3; 8 nucleotides line up with TRBD2. Losses at the gene ends were 5 bases for V and 4 bases for J; bases not matched to a gene: 8. The germline gives CDR1 SQVTM, CDR2 ANQGSEA. The CDR3 spans 14 residues. The CDR3 nucleotides are TGCAGCGTTAGCCCAGCGGGAGTGGCAGATACGCAGTATTTT. Protein product: CSVSPAGVADTQYF.

This rearrangement joins TRBV3-1 (or the pseudogene TRBV3-2) to TRBJ1-5; D is uncertain. Trimming left V 2 bases short and J 7 bases short, with 18 bases between. This CDR3 region has 16 residues. Germline CDR1 reads LGHDT; CDR2 reads YNNKEL (reference sequence). The CDR3 DNA follows: TGTGCCAGCAGCCAATCCCCCCCCGTAGGACTCCAGCCCCAGCATTTT. Translated: CASSQSPPVGLQPQHF.